Listed below are T cell receptor beta chains from one sample, sequenced in a study of shared clonotypes between healthy human individuals. Profiled with immunoSEQ multiplex PCR; TCRdb holds only in-frame clones, not every one. Here the sample spans millions of clones, about 95% being singletons. Sequenced input: naive CD8+ T cells sorted from blood. The receptors here all came from a man younger than 35 in good health. CDR3s include the opening cysteine and the closing phenylalanine or tryptophan. Fields, in order: J gene, D gene, V gene, clone size, CDR3 protein, CDR3 DNA. A D gene is named only where the DNA matches it firmly. The size entry is marked missing in some rows and otherwise reads once, few, many or a size class.

TRBJ2-7 | NA | TRBV11-2 | once | CASSLSGSEQYF | TGTGCCAGCAGCTTGTCAGGGTCCGAGCAGTACTTC
TRBJ1-5 | NA | TRBV27 | NA | CASSFRQGDQPQHF | TGTGCCAGCAGTTTTCGGCAGGGAGATCAGCCCCAGCATTTT
TRBJ1-5 | TRBD1 | TRBV6-5 | NA | CASSYYRGSNQPQHF | TGTGCCAGCAGTTACTACAGGGGTAGCAATCAGCCCCAGCATTTT
TRBJ2-1 | TRBD2 | TRBV7-3 | NA | CASSAPGGGAGEQFF | TGTGCCAGCAGCGCGCCCGGCGGGGGGGCGGGTGAGCAGTTCTTC
TRBJ2-7 | NA | TRBV11-3 | NA | CASSLAETYEQYF | TGTGCCAGCAGCTTAGCGGAAACCTACGAGCAGTACTTC
TRBJ2-1 | NA | TRBV18 | NA | CASSPGNDEQFF | TGTGCCAGCTCACCAGGGAACGATGAGCAGTTCTTC
TRBJ2-7 | TRBD1 | TRBV29-1 | NA | CSVGGTDDGYEQYF | TGCAGCGTCGGTGGGACAGATGACGGGTACGAGCAGTACTTC
TRBJ2-1 | NA | TRBV9 | once | CASSGDGGYNEQFF | TGTGCCAGCAGCGGGGACGGGGGATACAATGAGCAGTTCTTC
TRBJ2-1 | TRBD2 | TRBV5-1 | NA | CASSVGLGYNEQFF | TGCGCCAGCAGCGTGGGACTAGGGTACAATGAGCAGTTCTTC
TRBJ2-7 | NA | TRBV5-1 | NA | CASSPASSYEQYF | TGCGCCTCAAGTCCAGCGTCCTCCTACGAGCAGTACTTC
TRBJ1-2 | NA | TRBV27 | NA | CASSYRANYGYTF | TGTGCCAGCAGTTATAGGGCCAACTATGGCTACACCTTC
TRBJ2-7 | NA | TRBV18 | NA | CASSPTGSRSSYEQYF | TGTGCCAGCTCACCAACGGGGTCGAGGAGCTCCTACGAGCAGTACTTC
TRBJ2-7 | NA | TRBV14 | NA | CASRHNTGSHEQYF | TGTGCCAGCAGGCATAATACTGGGTCCCACGAGCAGTACTTC
TRBJ1-2 | NA | TRBV2 | NA | CASSEAAGGVVSGYTF | TGTGCCAGCAGTGAAGCTGCCGGGGGCGTAGTATCGGGCTACACCTTC
TRBJ1-1 | NA | TRBV6-5 | NA | CAVAGSGLTEAFF | TGTGCCGTAGCAGGGTCTGGGCTCACTGAAGCTTTCTTT
TRBJ2-2 | NA | TRBV4-1 | NA | CASSQRENANTGELFF | TGCGCCAGCAGCCAACGAGAAAACGCGAACACCGGGGAGCTGTTTTTT
TRBJ2-2 | NA | TRBV7-8 | NA | CASSSHPAGLDEDGELFF | TGTGCCAGCAGCTCCCATCCTGCTGGTCTAGATGAAGACGGGGAGCTGTTTTTT
TRBJ2-5 | NA | TRBV18 | NA | CASSPPRETQYF | TGTGCCAGCTCACCTCCTCGGGAGACCCAGTACTTC
TRBJ2-1 | NA | TRBV27 | NA | CASSSSGPQFF | TGTGCCAGCAGTAGTAGCGGTCCTCAGTTCTTC
TRBJ1-2 | NA | TRBV7-9 | once | CASSLAGGVLYGYTF | TGTGCCAGCAGCTTAGCAGGAGGGGTACTCTATGGCTACACCTTC
TRBJ1-2 | TRBD1 | TRBV5-6 | NA | CASTPGTGNYGYTF | TGTGCCAGCACCCCCGGGACAGGGAACTATGGCTACACCTTC